Listed below are T cell receptor beta chains from one sample, sequenced in a study of blood T cell repertoires in COVID-19. TCRdb keeps only in-frame clones here, not all; method: immunoSEQ multiplex PCR. The table lists 200,000 to 250,000 clones, 70% to 90% of them singletons, with roughly 10% in the top ten. The sample comprised peripheral blood. These TCRs come from a woman between 45 and 60 years old with COVID-19, enrolled during active disease. Both conserved end residues are part of each CDR3. The D gene is left open where the match is weak. A row's size may be missing; if present it is once, few, many or a size class.

13	TRBV28	TRBJ1-2	.	.	TGTGCCAGCAGTTCCACAGGGACCTATGGCTACACCTTC	CASSSTGTYGYTF
11	TRBV2	TRBJ1-2	.	.	TGTGCCAGCGCCAGGACAGAAGGCTACACCTTC	CASARTEGYTF
16	TRBV6-1	TRBJ2-2	once	.	TGTGCCAGCAGTGAAGCGAGGTTCCCGAACACCGGGGAGCTGTTTTTT	CASSEARFPNTGELFF
17	TRBV4-1	TRBJ2-1	.	TRBD2	TGCGCCAGCAGCCCGACAGCGGGGGGTACCGTCTACAATGAGCAGTTCTTC	CASSPTAGGTVYNEQFF
12	TRBV10-3	TRBJ2-3	.	.	TGTGCCATCGCGAGGTCCACAGATACGCAGTATTTT	CAIARSTDTQYF
14	TRBV10-3	TRBJ2-5	few	TRBD1	TGTGCCATCAGTGAAGGCACAGGGGAAGAGACCCAGTACTTC	CAISEGTGEETQYF
14	TRBV27	TRBJ2-2	.	TRBD1	TGTGCCAGCCGAACAGGGGGAATCACCGGGGAGCTGTTTTTT	CASRTGGITGELFF
13	TRBV25-1	TRBJ2-5	.	.	TGTGCCAGCAGTCAGGATCTCGTAGGGACCCAGTACTTC	CASSQDLVGTQYF
14	TRBV11-2	TRBJ2-7	.	TRBD2	TGTGCCAGCAGCTTAGGGCTAGCGGGTGGCGAGCAGTACTTC	CASSLGLAGGEQYF
15	TRBV11-3	TRBJ2-5	.	TRBD1	TGTGCCAGCAGCTCACGCTTGGACAGGGAAGAGACCCAGTACTTC	CASSSRLDREETQYF
12	TRBV27	TRBJ2-1	.	.	TGTGCCAGCAGTTTCTCATCGGGTGAGCAGTTCTTC	CASSFSSGEQFF
13	TRBV3-1/TRBV3-2	TRBJ2-7	.	.	TGTGCCAGCGGGATCACAGGAAACTACGAGCAGTACTTC	CASGITGNYEQYF
15	TRBV6-6	TRBJ2-7	.	TRBD1	TGTGCCAGCAGCCAAAAGACAGGGGTCACCTACGAGCAGTACTTC	CASSQKTGVTYEQYF
13	TRBV14	TRBJ1-2	.	.	TGTGCCAGCAGCCTGGCTCGGCAGGGGGGCTACACCTTC	CASSLARQGGYTF
13	TRBV2	TRBJ1-1	.	TRBD1	TGTGCCAGCACCATTACACAGGGGACTGAAGCTTTCTTT	CASTITQGTEAFF
16	TRBV18	TRBJ1-2	.	.	TGTGCCAGCTCACCTGTCCATAGCTCGGATAACTATGGCTACACCTTC	CASSPVHSSDNYGYTF
16	TRBV5-1	TRBJ2-2	.	TRBD1	TGCGCCAGCAGCATTACCGGGACAGGGCGGGCCGGGGAGCTGTTTTTT	CASSITGTGRAGELFF
15	TRBV6-1	TRBJ1-6	.	.	TGTGCCAGCAGTGAAGCGCTTCGGGGAGTCGCCCCCCTCCACTTT	CASSEALRGVAPLHF
11	TRBV11-3	TRBJ1-2	.	.	TGTGCCAGCAGCTTAATCTTCAGGGACACCTTC	CASSLIFRDTF
16	TRBV7-6	TRBJ2-1	.	TRBD1	TGTGCCAGCAGCCCCGTAGGGGGCCCCTCCTACAATGAGCAGTTCTTC	CASSPVGGPSYNEQFF
13	TRBV5-1	TRBJ1-2	.	.	TGCGCCAGCAGCCCCGAGCGCTTTTATGGCTACACCTTC	CASSPERFYGYTF
15	TRBV6-2/TRBV6-3	TRBJ2-2	.	.	TGTGCCAGCAGTTGGTCAGGCGCCTCCACCGGGGAGCTGTTTTTT	CASSWSGASTGELFF
15	TRBV18	TRBJ1-1	.	.	TGTGCCAGCTCACCACTAGCAGGGCTGAACACTGAAGCTTTCTTT	CASSPLAGLNTEAFF
17	TRBV11-2	TRBJ2-1	.	TRBD1	TGTGCCAGCAGCCTAAGTGCGTACAGGGGGCAAATAAATGAGCAGTTCTTC	CASSLSAYRGQINEQFF
15	TRBV2	TRBJ1-4	once	.	TGTGCCAGCGGGGGGGGGCCCGGGTCATCTGAAAAACTGTTTTTT	CASGGGPGSSEKLFF
14	TRBV19	TRBJ1-5	.	.	TGTGCCAGTAGTGTTACAGGGTTCGGTCAGCCCCAGCATTTT	CASSVTGFGQPQHF
13	TRBV6-1	TRBJ2-7	.	.	TGTGCCAGCAGTGAACAGGGTCTAGGGGAGCAGTACTTC	CASSEQGLGEQYF
15	TRBV5-1	TRBJ2-3	.	TRBD1	TGCGCCAGCAACTACATCGACAGGGGCACAGATACGCAGTATTTT	CASNYIDRGTDTQYF
13	TRBV30	TRBJ2-5	.	.	TGTGCCTGGAACAGGGGGGGCAGAGAGACCCAGTACTTC	CAWNRGGRETQYF
17	TRBV11-2	TRBJ2-1	.	TRBD2	TGTGCCAGCAGCTCGATGACTAGCGGGGGCCCGAGGAATGAGCAGTTCTTC	CASSSMTSGGPRNEQFF
16	TRBV6-6	TRBJ2-7	.	TRBD2	TGTGCCAGCAGTTACGAAACTAGCGGGGGGCCCTACGAGCAGTACTTC	CASSYETSGGPYEQYF
17	TRBV30	TRBJ1-6	.	.	TGTGCCTGGAGTACTCCCCTATCCCCAGGGGATAATTCACCCCTCCACTTT	CAWSTPLSPGDNSPLHF
14	TRBV4-1	TRBJ2-3	.	TRBD2	TGCGCCAGCAGCCCGGGACTAGCGGGAGATACGCAGTATTTT	CASSPGLAGDTQYF